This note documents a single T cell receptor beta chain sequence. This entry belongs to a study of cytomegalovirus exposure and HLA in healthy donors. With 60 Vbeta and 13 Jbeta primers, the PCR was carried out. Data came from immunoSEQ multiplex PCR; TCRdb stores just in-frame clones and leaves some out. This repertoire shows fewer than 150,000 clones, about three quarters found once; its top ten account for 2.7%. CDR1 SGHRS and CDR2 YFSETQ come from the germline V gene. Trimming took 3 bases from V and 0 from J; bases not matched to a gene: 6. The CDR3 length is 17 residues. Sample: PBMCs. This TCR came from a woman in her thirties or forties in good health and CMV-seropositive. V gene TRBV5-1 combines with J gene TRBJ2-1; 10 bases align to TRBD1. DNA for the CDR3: TGCGCCAGCAGCTGGGGACAGGGGTATGTCTCCTACAATGAGCAGTTCTTC. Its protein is CASSWGQGYVSYNEQFF.